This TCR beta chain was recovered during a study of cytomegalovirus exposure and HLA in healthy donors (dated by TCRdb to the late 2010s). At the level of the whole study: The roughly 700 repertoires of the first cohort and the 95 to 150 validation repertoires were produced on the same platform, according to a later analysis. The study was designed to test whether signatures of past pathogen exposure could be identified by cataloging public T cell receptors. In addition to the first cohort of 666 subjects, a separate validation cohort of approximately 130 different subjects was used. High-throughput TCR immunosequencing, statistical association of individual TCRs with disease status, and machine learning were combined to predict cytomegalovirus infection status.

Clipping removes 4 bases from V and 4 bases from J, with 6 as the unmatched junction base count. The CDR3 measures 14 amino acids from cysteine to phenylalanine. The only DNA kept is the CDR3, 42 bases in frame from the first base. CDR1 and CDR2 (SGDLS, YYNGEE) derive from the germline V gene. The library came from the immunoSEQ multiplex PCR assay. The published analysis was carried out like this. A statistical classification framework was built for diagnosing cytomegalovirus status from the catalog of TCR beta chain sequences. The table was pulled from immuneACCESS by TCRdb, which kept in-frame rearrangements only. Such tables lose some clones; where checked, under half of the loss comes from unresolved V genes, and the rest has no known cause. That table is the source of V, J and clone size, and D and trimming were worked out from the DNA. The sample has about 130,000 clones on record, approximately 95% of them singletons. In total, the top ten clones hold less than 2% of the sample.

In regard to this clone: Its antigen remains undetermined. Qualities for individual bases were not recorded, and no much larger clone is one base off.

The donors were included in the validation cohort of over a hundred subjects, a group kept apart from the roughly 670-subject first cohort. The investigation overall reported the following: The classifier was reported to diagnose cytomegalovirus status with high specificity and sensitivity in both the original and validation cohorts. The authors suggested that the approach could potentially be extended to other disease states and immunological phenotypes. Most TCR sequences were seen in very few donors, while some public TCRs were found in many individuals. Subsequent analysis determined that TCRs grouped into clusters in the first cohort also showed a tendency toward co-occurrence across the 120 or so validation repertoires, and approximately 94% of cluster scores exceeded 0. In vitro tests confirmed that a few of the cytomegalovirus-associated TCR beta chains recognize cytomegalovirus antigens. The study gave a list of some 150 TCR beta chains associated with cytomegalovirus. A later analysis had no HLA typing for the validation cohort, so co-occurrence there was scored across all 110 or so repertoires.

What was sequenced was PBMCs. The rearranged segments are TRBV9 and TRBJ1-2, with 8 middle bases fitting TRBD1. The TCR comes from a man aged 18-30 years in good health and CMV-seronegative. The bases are TGTGCCAGCAGCCTCTCCGGGACAGGCTATGGCTACACCTTC. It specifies CASSLSGTGYGYTF.